This T cell receptor (beta chain) was recovered during a study of blood T cell repertoires in COVID-19. V gave up 4 bases and J gave up 0 bases; unmatched junction bases: 6. Looked up from germline, CDR1 is SGHRS and CDR2 is YFSETQ. The CDR3 runs to 15 residues. Measured with immunoSEQ multiplex PCR; TCRdb has only the in-frame clones, and not every one. The sample records around 250,000 clones, roughly four fifths being singletons. The J gene is TRBJ2-7, the V gene TRBV5-1; 8 positions match TRBD1. The sequenced sample was peripheral blood. The source of this sequence is a man aged 45-65 years with active or convalescent COVID-19. CDR3 nucleotides: TGCGCCAGCAGCCTGGGACAGGCCTACTCCTACGAGCAGTACTTC. As protein: CASSLGQAYSYEQYF.